This TCR beta chain was recorded in a study of shared clonotypes between healthy human individuals. Study-level background: The study enrolled a couple of women and three men aged 18 to 49. CD4 naive cells filled three plates per donor, CD4 memory three, CD8 naive two and CD8 memory one.

Produced via immunoSEQ multiplex PCR; TCRdb's table is partial and in-frame only. The sample lists 2 million to 2.5 million clones, around 95% occurring once. The germline V and J ends were trimmed by 4 bases and 4 bases, with 13 bases remaining between them. The germline V gene has CDR1 SNHLY and CDR2 FYNNEI. CDR3 length: 15 residues. Donors were healthy HIV-negative adults without recently reported acute infections or vaccinations. All donors were Caucasian adults living in Nashville, Tennessee. This TCR derives from a man between 18 and 35 years old in good health. The specimen was naive CD4+ T cells sorted from blood. Subset indicated: CD45RA+ positively selected. The chain is built from TRBV2 and TRBJ2-2; D possibly matches TRBD1 or TRBD2 (6 bases each). CDR3 sequence reads: CASSAQGGPTGELFF. CDR3 in DNA: TGTGCCAGCAGTGCACAAGGGGGGCCCACCGGGGAGCTGTTTTTT.